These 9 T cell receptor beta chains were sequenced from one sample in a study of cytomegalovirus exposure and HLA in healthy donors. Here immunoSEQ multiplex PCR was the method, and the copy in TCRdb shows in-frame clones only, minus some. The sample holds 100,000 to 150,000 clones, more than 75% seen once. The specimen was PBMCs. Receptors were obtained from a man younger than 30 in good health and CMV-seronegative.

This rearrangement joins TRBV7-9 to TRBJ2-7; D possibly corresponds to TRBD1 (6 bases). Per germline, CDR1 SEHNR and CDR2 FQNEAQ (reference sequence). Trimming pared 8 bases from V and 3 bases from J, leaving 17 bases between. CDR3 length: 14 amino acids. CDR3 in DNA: TGTGCCAGCTCCTTTGGGGGCATCAGCTACGAGCAGTACTTC. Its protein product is CASSFGGISYEQYF.

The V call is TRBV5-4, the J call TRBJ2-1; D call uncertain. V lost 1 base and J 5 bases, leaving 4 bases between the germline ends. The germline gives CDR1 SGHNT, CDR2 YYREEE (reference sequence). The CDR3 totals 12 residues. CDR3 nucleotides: TGTGCCAGCAGCTTGCGGGACAATGAGCAGTTCTTC. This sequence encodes CASSLRDNEQFF.

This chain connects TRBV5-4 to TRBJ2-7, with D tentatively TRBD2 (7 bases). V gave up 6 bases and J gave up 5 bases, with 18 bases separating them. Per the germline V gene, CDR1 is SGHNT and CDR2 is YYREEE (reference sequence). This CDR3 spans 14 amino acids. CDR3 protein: CASTERGGRNEQYF. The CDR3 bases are TGTGCCAGCACCGAGAGGGGGGGCCGCAACGAGCAGTACTTC.

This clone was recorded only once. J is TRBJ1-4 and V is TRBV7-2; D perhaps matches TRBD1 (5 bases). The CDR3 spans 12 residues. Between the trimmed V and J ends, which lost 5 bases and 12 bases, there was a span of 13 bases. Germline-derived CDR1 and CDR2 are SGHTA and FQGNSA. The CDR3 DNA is TGTGCCAGCAGCCCCCGGAGGGGTGAACTGTTTTTT. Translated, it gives CASSPRRGELFF.

The CDR3 sequence: CAWNGRLSADTQYF. The CDR3, as DNA: TGTGCCTGGAATGGTAGGCTGAGCGCAGATACGCAGTATTTT. V and J are TRBV30 and TRBJ2-3; no reliable D call. Germline V gene sequence: CDR1 GTSNPN, CDR2 SVGIG (reference sequence). With 4 bases removed from V and 4 bases from J, the gap between germline ends came to 15 bases. This CDR3 region has 14 residues.

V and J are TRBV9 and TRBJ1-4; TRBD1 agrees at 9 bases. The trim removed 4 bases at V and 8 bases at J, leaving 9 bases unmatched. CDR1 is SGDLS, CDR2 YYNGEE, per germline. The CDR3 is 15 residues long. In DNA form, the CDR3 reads TGTGCCAGCAGCTCCAACAGGGGGCCTGGAGAAAAACTGTTTTTT. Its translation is CASSSNRGPGEKLFF.

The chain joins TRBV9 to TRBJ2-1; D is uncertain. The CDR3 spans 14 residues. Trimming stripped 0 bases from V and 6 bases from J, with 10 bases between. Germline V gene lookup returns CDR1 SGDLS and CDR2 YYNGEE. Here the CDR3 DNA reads TGTGCCAGCAGCGTAGGAGAAGGCGGCAATGAGCAGTTCTTC. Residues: CASSVGEGGNEQFF.

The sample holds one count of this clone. DNA of the CDR3: TGCGCCAGCAGCTTGGGTGGGAGGGCCCTCGAGGACACCGGGGAGCTGTTTTTT. Encoded protein: CASSLGGRALEDTGELFF. The gene calls are TRBV5-1 and TRBJ2-2; 7 bases line up with TRBD2. With 0 bases clipped from V and 3 bases from J, the junction kept 11 bases outside the gene matches. The CDR3 has 18 residues. CDR1 and CDR2 (germline): SGHRS, YFSETQ.

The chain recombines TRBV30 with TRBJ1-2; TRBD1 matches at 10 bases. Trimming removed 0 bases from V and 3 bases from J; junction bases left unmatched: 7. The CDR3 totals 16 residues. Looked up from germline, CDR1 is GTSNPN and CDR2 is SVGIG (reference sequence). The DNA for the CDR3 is TGTGCCTGGAGTGTACCCCGGACAGGGGGGGACTATGGCTACACCTTC. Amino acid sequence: CAWSVPRTGGDYGYTF.